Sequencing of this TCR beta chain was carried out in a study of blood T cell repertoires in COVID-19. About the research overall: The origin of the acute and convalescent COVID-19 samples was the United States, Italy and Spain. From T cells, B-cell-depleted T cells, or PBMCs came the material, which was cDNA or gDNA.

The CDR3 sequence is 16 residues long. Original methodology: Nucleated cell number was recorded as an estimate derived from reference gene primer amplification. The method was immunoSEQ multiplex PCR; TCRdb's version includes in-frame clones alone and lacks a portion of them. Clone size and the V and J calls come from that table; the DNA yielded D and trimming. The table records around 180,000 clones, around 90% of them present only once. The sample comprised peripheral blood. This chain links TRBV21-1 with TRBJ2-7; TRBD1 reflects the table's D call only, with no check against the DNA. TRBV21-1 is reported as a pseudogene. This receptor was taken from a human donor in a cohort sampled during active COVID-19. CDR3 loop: CASSKPGRGRMYEQYF. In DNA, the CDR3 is TGTGCCAGCAGCAAACCAGGCAGGGGGCGAATGTACGAGCAGTACTTC.